These T cell receptor beta chains were read from a single sample in a study of beta chain features in type 1 diabetes. The repertoire was sequenced with immunoSEQ multiplex PCR; TCRdb's copy has only in-frame clones and lacks some. The sample has fewer than 350,000 clones, over 12% seen once. Sequencing was carried out using naive CD4+ T cells from blood. Receptor source: a man between 18 and 35 years old with type 1 diabetes. CDR3s include the opening cysteine and the closing phenylalanine or tryptophan. D genes are given only for firm matches. Clone sizes are given selectively: once, few, many, or a class where the clone is expanded.

>TRBV7-2|NA|TRBJ2-7|NA
CASSLAGGAWEQYF
TGTGCCAGCAGCTTAGCGGGTGGGGCATGGGAGCAGTACTTC
>TRBV19|NA|TRBJ1-2|TRBD1
CASSRQGMDGYTF
TGTGCCAGTAGTAGACAGGGGATGGATGGCTACACCTTC
>TRBV30|NA|TRBJ1-6|NA
CAWSVQDGSPLHF
TGTGCCTGGAGTGTACAGGATGGATCACCCCTCCACTTT
>TRBV7-2|NA|TRBJ2-4|TRBD2
CASSPKLAGGPKNIQYF
TGTGCCAGCAGCCCCAAACTAGCGGGGGGACCCAAAAACATTCAGTACTTC
>TRBV9|few|TRBJ1-5|NA
CASSVGALNQPQHF
TGTGCCAGCAGCGTAGGGGCCCTGAATCAGCCCCAGCATTTT
>TRBV18|few|TRBJ2-5|TRBD1
CASSLLPGQGKETQYF
TGTGCCAGCTCTCTTCTTCCGGGACAGGGTAAAGAGACCCAGTACTTC
>TRBV28|few|TRBJ1-5|TRBD1
CASSFGSQGASQPQHF
TGTGCCAGCAGTTTTGGAAGCCAGGGGGCGAGTCAGCCCCAGCATTTT
>TRBV5-4|NA|TRBJ2-3|NA
CASTTAQGKSTDTQYF
TGTGCCAGCACCACGGCCCAGGGTAAAAGCACAGATACGCAGTATTTT
>TRBV25-1|NA|TRBJ1-2|NA
CASSETGRGSLFDGYTF
TGTGCCAGCAGTGAAACGGGCAGGGGATCACTCTTCGATGGCTACACCTTC
>TRBV11-1|NA|TRBJ2-1|TRBD2
CASSSREARGDEQFF
TGTGCCAGCAGCTCCCGGGAGGCCCGAGGCGATGAGCAGTTCTTC
>TRBV18|NA|TRBJ2-1|TRBD2
CASSPGLAGFSSYNEQFF
TGTGCCAGCTCACCGGGACTAGCGGGGTTCAGCTCCTACAATGAGCAGTTCTTC
>TRBV7-9|NA|TRBJ1-2|NA
CASTLDRVGYTF
TGTGCCAGCACCCTCGACAGAGTTGGCTACACCTTC
>TRBV13|few|TRBJ2-7|TRBD2
CASSTGTSGRYEQYF
TGTGCCAGCAGCACAGGGACTAGCGGGAGGTACGAGCAGTACTTC
>TRBV29-1|few|TRBJ2-7|NA
CSVGRDLSYEQYF
TGCAGCGTTGGGAGGGACTTATCCTACGAGCAGTACTTC
>TRBV28|few|TRBJ2-1|TRBD2
CASSLPTGLAGFGNEQFF
TGTGCCAGCAGTTTACCCACCGGACTAGCGGGATTTGGCAATGAGCAGTTCTTC
>TRBV4-3|few|TRBJ2-2|TRBD1
CASSRGRTGLTGELFF
TGCGCCAGCAGCCGAGGCCGGACAGGGCTAACCGGGGAGCTGTTTTTT
>TRBV30|NA|TRBJ2-7|TRBD2
CAWSVLARSWGIAGTYEQYF
TGTGCCTGGAGTGTACTCGCACGCAGTTGGGGTATAGCGGGAACCTACGAGCAGTACTTC
>TRBV2|few|TRBJ2-3|NA
CASSHRDPTLEDTQYF
TGTGCCAGCAGTCACAGGGACCCGACCCTCGAGGATACGCAGTATTTT
>TRBV18|NA|TRBJ2-1|NA
CASSTTSRGGTDEQFF
TGTGCCAGCTCAACCACCTCTAGGGGGGGGACCGATGAGCAGTTCTTC
>TRBV4-3|NA|TRBJ1-3|TRBD1
CASSQGQGRNTIYF
TGCGCCAGCAGCCAGGGACAGGGGAGAAACACCATATATTTT
>TRBV11-3|NA|TRBJ2-1|NA
CASSNFGSNEQFF
TGTGCCAGCAGTAACTTTGGGAGCAATGAGCAGTTCTTC
>TRBV7-6|few|TRBJ2-1|TRBD1
CASSLGGQGAGNEQFF
TGTGCCAGCAGCTTAGGGGGACAGGGGGCCGGCAATGAGCAGTTCTTC
>TRBV5-1|few|TRBJ1-1|NA
CASSLEPVGVGTEAFF
TGCGCCAGCAGCTTGGAACCCGTGGGAGTGGGCACTGAAGCTTTCTTT